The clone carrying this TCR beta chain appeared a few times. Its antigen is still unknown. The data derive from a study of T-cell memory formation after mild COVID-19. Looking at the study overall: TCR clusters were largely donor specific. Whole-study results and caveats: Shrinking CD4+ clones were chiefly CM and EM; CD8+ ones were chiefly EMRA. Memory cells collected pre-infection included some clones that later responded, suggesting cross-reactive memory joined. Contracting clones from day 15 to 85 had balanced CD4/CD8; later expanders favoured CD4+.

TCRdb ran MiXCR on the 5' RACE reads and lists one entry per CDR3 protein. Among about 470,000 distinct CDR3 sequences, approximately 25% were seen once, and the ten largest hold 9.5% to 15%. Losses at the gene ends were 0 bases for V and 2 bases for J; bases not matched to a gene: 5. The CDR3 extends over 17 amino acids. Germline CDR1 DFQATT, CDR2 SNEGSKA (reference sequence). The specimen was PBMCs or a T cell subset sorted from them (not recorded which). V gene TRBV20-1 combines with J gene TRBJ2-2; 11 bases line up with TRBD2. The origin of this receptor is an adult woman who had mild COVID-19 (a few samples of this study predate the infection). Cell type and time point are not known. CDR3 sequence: CSARDRTSGGNTGELFF. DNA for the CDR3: TGCAGTGCTAGAGACCGAACTAGCGGGGGAAACACCGGGGAGCTGTTTTTT.